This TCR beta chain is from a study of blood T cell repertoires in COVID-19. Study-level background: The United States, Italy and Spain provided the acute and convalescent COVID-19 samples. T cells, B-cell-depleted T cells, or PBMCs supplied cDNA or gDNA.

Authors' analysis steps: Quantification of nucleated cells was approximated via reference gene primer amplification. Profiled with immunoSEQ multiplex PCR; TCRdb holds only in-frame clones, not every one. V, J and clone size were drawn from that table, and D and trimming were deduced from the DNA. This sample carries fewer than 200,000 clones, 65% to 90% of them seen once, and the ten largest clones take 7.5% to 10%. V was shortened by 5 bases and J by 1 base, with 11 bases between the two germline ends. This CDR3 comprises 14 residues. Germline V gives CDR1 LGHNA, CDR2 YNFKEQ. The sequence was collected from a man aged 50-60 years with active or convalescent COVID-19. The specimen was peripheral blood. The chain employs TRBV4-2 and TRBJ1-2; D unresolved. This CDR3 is CASSSRRDNYGYTF. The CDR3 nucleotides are TGTGCCAGCAGCTCCCGGAGGGATAACTATGGCTACACCTTC.